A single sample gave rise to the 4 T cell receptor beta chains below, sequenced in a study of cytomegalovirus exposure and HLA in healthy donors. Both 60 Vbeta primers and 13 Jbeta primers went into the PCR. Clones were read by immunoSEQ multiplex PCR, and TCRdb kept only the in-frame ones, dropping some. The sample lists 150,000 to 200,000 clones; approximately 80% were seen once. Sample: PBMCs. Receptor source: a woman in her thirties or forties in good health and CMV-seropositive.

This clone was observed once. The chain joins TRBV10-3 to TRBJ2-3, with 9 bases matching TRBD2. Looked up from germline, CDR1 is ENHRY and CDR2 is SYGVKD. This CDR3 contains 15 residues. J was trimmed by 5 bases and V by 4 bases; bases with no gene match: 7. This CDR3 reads CAISVNSGSGDTQYF. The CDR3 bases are TGTGCCATCAGTGTCAATAGCGGGAGTGGAGATACGCAGTATTTT.

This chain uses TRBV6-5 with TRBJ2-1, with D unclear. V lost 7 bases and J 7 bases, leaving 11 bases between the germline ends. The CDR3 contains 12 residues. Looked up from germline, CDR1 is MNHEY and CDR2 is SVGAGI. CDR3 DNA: TGTGCCAGCACCCACAGTGGTAATGAGCAGTTCTTC. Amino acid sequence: CASTHSGNEQFF.

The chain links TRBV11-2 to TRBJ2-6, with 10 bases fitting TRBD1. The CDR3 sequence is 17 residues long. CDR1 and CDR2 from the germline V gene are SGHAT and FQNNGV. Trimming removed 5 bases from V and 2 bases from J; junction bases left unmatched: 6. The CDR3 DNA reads TGTGCCAGCAGCCGGGGACAGGGGTCGACTGGGGCCAACGTCCTGACTTTC. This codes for CASSRGQGSTGANVLTF.

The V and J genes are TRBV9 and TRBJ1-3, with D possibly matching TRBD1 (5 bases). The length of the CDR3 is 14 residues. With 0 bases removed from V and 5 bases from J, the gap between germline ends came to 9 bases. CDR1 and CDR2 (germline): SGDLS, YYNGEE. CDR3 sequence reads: CASSVGQGRNTIYF. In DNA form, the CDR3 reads TGTGCCAGCAGCGTAGGTCAGGGAAGAAACACCATATATTTT.